The 5 T cell receptor beta chains given below trace back to one sample, sequenced in a study of shared clonotypes between healthy human individuals. Sequencing used immunoSEQ multiplex PCR; TCRdb keeps in-frame clones, though not all of them. The sample holds over a million clones; over 95% are singletons and the top ten take approximately 1.1%. The material sequenced was naive CD4+ T cells sorted from blood. The subset denotes: CD45RA+ positively selected. These receptors came from a man aged 30 to 45 in good health.

The chain has TRBV6-5 and TRBJ1-5; tentative D call: TRBD1 (5 bases). This CDR3 spans 14 amino acids. Germline V gene lookup returns CDR1 MNHEY and CDR2 SVGAGI. V dropped 2 bases and J dropped 5 bases, with 10 bases sitting between them. CDR3 region: CASSYGAGYQPQHF. In nucleotides, the CDR3 is TGTGCCAGCAGTTACGGGGCAGGGTATCAGCCCCAGCATTTT.

This clone was seen once. The chain has TRBV15 and TRBJ1-1; perhaps TRBD1 as D (5 bases). In germline, CDR1 is LNHNV, CDR2 YYDKDF (reference sequence). V shed 8 bases and J shed 0 bases, with 13 bases lying between them. The CDR3 contains 14 residues. In DNA form, the CDR3 reads TGTGCCACCTCCTCGGCAGGGTTGAACACTGAAGCTTTCTTT. Protein sequence: CATSSAGLNTEAFF.

The rearrangement joins TRBV18 to TRBJ2-6, with D perhaps matching TRBD2 (5 bases). The V end lost 4 bases, the J end lost 2 bases, and 9 bases lay between the germline ends. Germline assignment: CDR1 KGHSH and CDR2 LQKENI. The CDR3 spans 15 residues. CDR3 sequence reads: CASSLRDTGANVLTF. The CDR3, as DNA: TGTGCCAGCTCACTCCGGGATACTGGGGCCAACGTCCTGACTTTC.

As to this clone: The identical CDR3 is also encoded by other nucleotide sequences in the sample. The chain is built from TRBV5-1 and TRBJ1-1; D uncertain. From germline, CDR1 is SGHRS and CDR2 YFSETQ. V was clipped by 3 bases and J by 1 base, with 7 bases between them. This CDR3 contains 13 residues. CDR3 coding DNA: TGCGCCAGCAGCTCAGTACCGAACACTGAAGCTTTCTTT. Translating gives CASSSVPNTEAFF.

The chain recombines TRBV19 with TRBJ2-7, with 7 bases identical to TRBD2. Germline V CDR1 and CDR2: LNHDA, SQIVND (reference sequence). J lost 6 bases, V lost 3 bases, and 8 bases had no gene match. The CDR3 extends over 14 amino acids. CDR3 protein: CASSISGTTFEQYF. Here the CDR3 DNA reads TGTGCCAGTAGTATTTCCGGGACTACTTTCGAGCAGTACTTC.